This TCR beta chain is from a study of shared clonotypes between healthy human individuals. V lost 3 bases and J lost 5; bases outside the gene matches: 7. CDR1 GTSNPN and CDR2 SVGIG come from the germline V gene (reference sequence). The CDR3 is 14 amino acids. Libraries were prepared by immunoSEQ multiplex PCR; TCRdb keeps only in-frame clonotypes and omits some of them. Of about 670,000 clones detected, about two thirds appear once; the ten largest clones hold 1.5% to 2%. Sequenced sample: memory CD4+ T cells sorted from blood. The subset was: CD45RA-negative fraction. This TCR was sampled from a woman under 40 in good health. The chain couples TRBV30 to TRBJ2-3; 8 bases align to TRBD2. CDR3 loop: CAWSGAGAGDTQYF. The CDR3 DNA reads as TGTGCCTGGAGCGGAGCGGGAGCAGGAGATACGCAGTATTTT. Using reference TRBV30 and TRBJ2-3 for the parts outside the CDR3, the full variable domain is SQTIHQWPATLVQPVGSPLSLECTVEGTSNPNLYWYRQAAGRGLQLLFYSVGIGQISSEVPQNLSASRPQDRQFILSSKKLLLSDSGFYLCAWSGAGAGDTQYFGPGTRLTVL.